Listed below are T cell receptor beta chains from one sample, sequenced in a study of T cell responses to AZD1222 COVID-19 vaccine. Assay used: immunoSEQ multiplex PCR; TCRdb lists only in-frame clones, some missing. The sample lists about 56,000 clones, 80% to 90% occurring once. Material: peripheral blood, obtained on day 0 of AZD1222 vaccination. These receptors all stem from an adult in good health. CDR3s include the opening cysteine and the closing phenylalanine or tryptophan. A D gene is named only where the DNA matches it firmly. Size values are once, few and many counts, or a class for expanded clones, and some rows have none.

>TRBV5-4|TRBJ2-3|once|-
CASSLAGVSRVSTDTQYF
TGTGCCAGCAGCTTGGCCGGCGTCTCCCGCGTATCCACAGATACGCAGTATTTT
>TRBV7-9|TRBJ1-2|-|-
CASTIQNYGYTF
TGTGCCAGCACCATCCAGAACTATGGCTACACCTTC
>TRBV6-1|TRBJ2-2|-|-
CASSEVPGTPTNTGELFF
TGTGCCAGCAGTGAAGTCCCCGGGACGCCTACGAACACCGGGGAGCTGTTTTTT
>TRBV7-9|TRBJ2-5|-|TRBD1
CASSFRDSRETQYF
TGTGCCAGCAGCTTCCGGGACAGCCGAGAGACCCAGTACTTC
>TRBV9|TRBJ1-2|-|TRBD1
CASTSTGINYGYTF
TGTGCCAGCACCTCGACAGGGATTAACTATGGCTACACCTTC
>TRBV7-9|TRBJ1-6|-|-
CASSLAHPGGNSPLHF
TGTGCCAGCAGCTTAGCACATCCCGGGGGTAATTCACCCCTCCACTTT
>TRBV6-5|TRBJ1-1|-|TRBD1
CASSYPSGGSEAFF
TGTGCCAGCAGTTACCCCTCAGGGGGCTCTGAAGCTTTCTTT
>TRBV6-5|TRBJ1-4|-|-
CASRPPAGRVEKLFF
TGTGCCAGCAGACCCCCTGCAGGCAGGGTTGAAAAACTGTTTTTT
>TRBV19|TRBJ1-2|-|-
CATGLNYGYTF
TGTGCCACGGGACTAAACTATGGCTACACCTTC
>TRBV5-4|TRBJ2-5|-|-
CASSSQVNQEPQYF
TGTGCCAGCAGCAGCCAGGTTAATCAAGAGCCCCAGTACTTC
>TRBV5-1|TRBJ2-3|-|-
CASSPDSTDTQYF
TGCGCCAGCAGCCCGGACAGCACAGATACGCAGTATTTT
>TRBV3-1/TRBV3-2|TRBJ2-7|-|-
CASSQVYGGPYEQYF
TGTGCCAGCAGCCAAGTTTACGGAGGACCCTACGAGCAGTACTTC
>TRBV7-9|TRBJ2-5|-|TRBD1
CASSPGAGTGRTQYF
TGTGCCAGCAGCCCTGGAGCCGGGACAGGGAGGACCCAGTACTTC
>TRBV18|TRBJ2-1|-|TRBD2
CASSQPGLAGGSYNEQFF
TGTGCCAGCTCACAACCGGGACTAGCGGGGGGGTCGTACAATGAGCAGTTCTTC
>TRBV28|TRBJ2-7|-|TRBD1
CASSSTPQDRGEQYF
TGTGCCAGCAGTAGTACCCCCCAAGACAGGGGCGAGCAGTACTTC
>TRBV7-2|TRBJ1-2|-|TRBD1
CASSFGTVYGYTF
TGTGCCAGCAGCTTCGGGACAGTCTATGGCTACACCTTC
>TRBV28|TRBJ1-2|once|-
CASSLTQANYGYTF
TGTGCCAGCAGTTTAACACAAGCTAACTATGGCTACACCTTC
>TRBV20-1|TRBJ2-7|-|TRBD1
CSASDRVYEQYF
TGCAGTGCTAGTGACAGGGTTTACGAGCAGTACTTC
>TRBV3-1/TRBV3-2|TRBJ1-4|-|-
CASGRGNNEKLFF
TGTGCCAGCGGACGAGGTAATAATGAAAAACTGTTTTTT
>TRBV7-9|TRBJ1-1|-|-
CASSLGQSNTEAFF
TGTGCCAGCAGCTTAGGACAATCGAACACTGAAGCTTTCTTT
>TRBV7-2|TRBJ2-7|-|-
CASSPMYGDPNNYEQYF
TGTGCCAGCAGCCCCATGTACGGGGACCCCAATAACTACGAGCAGTACTTC
>TRBV3-1/TRBV3-2|TRBJ1-4|-|TRBD1
CASSRGGGFEKLFF
TGTGCCAGCAGCCGCGGAGGGGGCTTTGAAAAACTGTTTTTT
>TRBV6-5|TRBJ2-2|-|-
CASSYSNGGSGELFF
TGTGCCAGCAGTTACTCGAATGGGGGCTCCGGGGAGCTGTTTTTT
>TRBV3-1/TRBV3-2|TRBJ2-7|-|-
CASRGHRVLDEQYF
TGTGCCAGCAGAGGTCACAGGGTTTTGGACGAGCAGTACTTC
>TRBV9|TRBJ2-1|-|TRBD2
CASSVDLSGGAMVNEQFF
TGTGCCAGCAGCGTAGATCTTAGCGGGGGGGCCATGGTGAATGAGCAGTTCTTC
>TRBV10-3|TRBJ1-3|-|-
CAISRTDSGNTIYF
TGTGCCATCAGTAGGACGGACTCTGGAAACACCATATATTTT
>TRBV19|TRBJ1-2|-|-
CASSALGSADYGYTF
TGTGCCAGTAGTGCTCTGGGGTCGGCGGACTATGGCTACACCTTC
>TRBV7-6|TRBJ1-3|-|-
CASSPRAGPGNTIYF
TGTGCCAGCAGCCCCCGGGCAGGGCCTGGAAACACCATATATTTT
>TRBV18|TRBJ1-4|-|TRBD1
CASSPPGDRSNEKLFF
TGTGCCAGCTCACCGCCCGGGGACAGGAGTAATGAAAAACTGTTTTTT
>TRBV7-2|TRBJ2-7|-|-
CASGRDFNRYEQYF
TGTGCCAGCGGCAGGGACTTTAATAGATACGAGCAGTACTTC
>TRBV27|TRBJ1-2|-|-
CASADLQGPSGYTF
TGTGCCAGCGCCGATCTACAAGGACCTAGTGGCTACACCTTC
>TRBV28|TRBJ1-2|-|TRBD1
CASRKSTGSTGGYTF
TGTGCCAGCAGAAAATCGACAGGGTCAACAGGCGGCTACACCTTC
>TRBV5-1|TRBJ2-3|-|-
CASSLANVGADTQYF
TGCGCCAGCAGCTTGGCGAATGTGGGAGCAGATACGCAGTATTTT
>TRBV6-5|TRBJ1-5|-|-
CASSSGLGIDQPQHF
TGTGCCAGCAGCTCCGGACTAGGTATAGATCAGCCCCAGCATTTT
>TRBV29-1|TRBJ1-1|-|-
CSVVPGRNTEAFF
TGCAGCGTTGTTCCAGGGCGGAACACTGAAGCTTTCTTT
>TRBV7-9|TRBJ1-1|-|TRBD1
CASTDGDSMNTEAFF
TGTGCCAGCACCGACGGGGACAGCATGAACACTGAAGCTTTCTTT
>TRBV4-1|TRBJ1-1|-|-
CASSLGRNTEAFF
TGCGCCAGCAGCCTCGGGAGGAACACTGAAGCTTTCTTT
>TRBV3-1/TRBV3-2|TRBJ2-3|-|TRBD2
CASSHTSGSTDTQYF
TGTGCCAGCAGCCACACTAGCGGGAGCACAGATACGCAGTATTTT
>TRBV2|TRBJ1-5|-|-
CASSVPLKEGFRQPQHF
TGTGCCAGCAGTGTTCCCCTAAAAGAGGGTTTTCGTCAGCCCCAGCATTTT
>TRBV5-8|TRBJ1-1|few|-
CASSLLHTEAFF
TGTGCCAGCAGCTTGCTGCACACTGAAGCTTTCTTT
>TRBV7-8|TRBJ2-1|-|-
CASSPHQAHEQFF
TGTGCCAGCAGCCCCCACCAAGCCCATGAGCAGTTCTTC
>TRBV5-1|TRBJ1-2|-|TRBD1
CASSLGDSTVF
TGCGCCAGCAGCTTGGGGGACAGTACCGTCTTC